The next 14 T cell receptor beta chains were all read from a single sample in a study of T cells in Graves' hyperthyroidism and ophthalmopathy. The CDR3 regions of TCR beta were amplified from RNA transcripts. HTBI primers were the set used in a first-round RT-PCR of the TCR CDR3. Via MiXCR, TCRdb re-called the multiplex PCR reads, giving one row per CDR3 protein. The data show about 680,000 distinct CDR3 sequences, with around a third seen just once and around 30% held by the top ten. Sequencing was performed on blood. Every receptor here comes from a woman aged 40 to 50 with Graves' hyperthyroidism.

This clonotype was observed a handful of times. This chain joins TRBV7-9 and TRBJ2-2; 9 bases match TRBD2. Germline loops: CDR1 SEHNR, CDR2 FQNEAQ (reference sequence). This CDR3 has 19 amino acids. J was trimmed by 7 bases and V by 1 base; bases with no gene match: 16. The CDR3 protein is CASSLGPFPASGTRGELFF. DNA for the CDR3: TGTGCCAGCAGCTTAGGACCCTTCCCGGCTAGCGGGACCCGCGGGGAGCTGTTTTTT.

This clonotype was picked up a small number of times. The CDR3 DNA follows: TGTGCCAGCAGTCGCGGGACTAGCGGGGGTGGGGAGCAGTACTTC. Translated: CASSRGTSGGGEQYF. This chain links TRBV7-9 with TRBJ2-7; the match to TRBD2 covers 14 bases. This CDR3 has 15 residues. Germline loops: CDR1 SEHNR, CDR2 FQNEAQ (reference sequence). V gave up 6 bases and J gave up 7 bases; unmatched junction bases: 8.

This clonotype was counted ten times or more. The chain recombines TRBV7-9 with TRBJ1-2, with D unclear. Germline V gene sequence: CDR1 SEHNR, CDR2 FQNEAQ (reference sequence). The length of the CDR3 is 13 residues. Trimming left V 1 base short and J 1 base short, with 4 bases between. The CDR3 is CASSLDVNYGYTF. CDR3 DNA sequence: TGTGCCAGCAGCTTAGACGTTAACTATGGCTACACCTTC.

Details on this clonotype: This could be a read error, since a much larger clone is one nucleotide away. The V and J genes are TRBV7-9 and TRBJ1-1; 8 positions match TRBD1. V lost 6 bases, J lost 0 bases, and 9 bases stayed unmatched. The CDR3 totals 16 residues. Germline-derived CDR1 and CDR2 are SEHNR and FQNEAQ (reference sequence). The CDR3, as DNA: TGTGCCAGCAGATCAGGGGGCGCGAACCTGAACACTGAAGCTTTCTTT. It yields the protein CASRSGGANLNTEAFF.

There are many counts of this clonotype. V gene TRBV20-1 combines with J gene TRBJ1-2; 8 bases line up with TRBD1. This CDR3 has 13 residues. Germline assignment: CDR1 DFQATT and CDR2 SNEGSKA (reference sequence). V was clipped by 3 bases and J by 1 base; unmatched bases: 1. The CDR3 coding sequence is TGCAGTGCTAGCACAGGGGGTAACTATGGCTACACCTTC. As protein: CSASTGGNYGYTF.

This sequence joins TRBV29-1 and TRBJ1-2; TRBD1 is a possible D gene (5 bases). The CDR3 extends over 12 amino acids. Trimming cost V 7 bases and J 7 bases, with 16 bases left between them. Germline-derived CDR1 and CDR2 are SQVTM and ANQGSEA. CDR3 sequence: CSGRQTDFGYTF. The DNA for the CDR3 is TGCAGCGGTAGACAGACAGACTTTGGCTACACCTTC.

The gene calls are TRBV7-9 and TRBJ1-1, with D unresolved. Germline V gene sequence: CDR1 SEHNR, CDR2 FQNEAQ (reference sequence). V was shortened by 3 bases and J by 4 bases, with 9 bases between the two germline ends. CDR3 length equals 13 residues. CDR3 sequence: CASSFPVGTEAFF. The CDR3 DNA sequence: TGTGCCAGCAGCTTCCCGGTTGGCACTGAAGCTTTCTTT.

This clonotype was recorded once. The J gene is TRBJ2-6, the V gene TRBV7-2, with D uncertain. Germline V gene sequence: CDR1 SGHTA, CDR2 FQGNSA. This CDR3 is 16 amino acids long. With 5 bases removed from V and 2 bases from J, the gap between germline ends came to 13 bases. This CDR3 is CASSQEFGTGANVLTF. CDR3 nucleotide sequence: TGTGCCAGCAGCCAAGAATTTGGAACTGGGGCCAACGTCCTGACTTTC.

This clonotype was observed at least ten times. The rearrangement links TRBV29-1 to TRBJ1-2; TRBD1 matches at 7 bases. V shed 8 bases, J shed 2 bases, and the junction held 8 bases outside the gene matches. The CDR3 is 13 amino acids. Per germline, CDR1 SQVTM and CDR2 ANQGSEA. The CDR3 region has the DNA TGCAGCACCCAACCAGGGGGGAACTATGGCTACACCTTC. It is translated as CSTQPGGNYGYTF.

This clonotype was recorded many times. The rearrangement uses TRBV2 and TRBJ1-5; the match to TRBD1 covers 12 bases. Germline trimming cut 4 bases from V and 5 bases from J; bases unmatched to any gene: 3. The length of the CDR3 is 15 residues. Germline CDR1 reads SNHLY; CDR2 reads FYNNEI. DNA for the CDR3: TGTGCCAGCAGTGCCGGGACAGGGGGCTATCAGCCCCAGCATTTT. It encodes CASSAGTGGYQPQHF.

This clonotype appeared a few times. The chain couples TRBV5-1 to TRBJ1-1; 8 positions match TRBD1. The germline V gene has CDR1 SGHRS and CDR2 YFSETQ. Unmatched junction bases numbered 7, after V lost 0 bases and J lost 0 bases. This CDR3 has 17 amino acids. CDR3 bases: TGCGCCAGCAGCTTGGAAGGGACAGGCCTCATGAACACTGAAGCTTTCTTT. It translates to CASSLEGTGLMNTEAFF.

This clonotype appeared many times. V and J are TRBV6-6 and TRBJ2-7; TRBD2 agrees at 7 bases. After removal of 0 bases from V and 2 bases from J, the junction contained 10 bases not matched to a gene. From germline, CDR1 is MNHNY and CDR2 SVGAGI (reference sequence). The CDR3 has 17 residues. CDR3 bases: TGTGCCAGCAGTTACTCGAGTGGTGGCGGGAGCCCCTACGAGCAGTACTTC. Translated: CASSYSSGGGSPYEQYF.

This clonotype was picked up a small number of times. The chain links TRBV7-9 to TRBJ1-2; tentative D call: TRBD1 (5 bases). Trimming pared 1 base from V and 4 bases from J, leaving 16 bases between. The V gene's germline CDR1 is SEHNR and CDR2 FQNEAQ (reference sequence). The CDR3 runs 16 residues. The CDR3 is CASSLESTGTIYGYTF. CDR3 DNA sequence: TGTGCCAGCAGCTTAGAGTCCACGGGGACCATCTATGGCTACACCTTC.

The chain is built from TRBV12-5 and TRBJ1-2; D gene unclear. This CDR3 spans 15 amino acids. CDR1 and CDR2 from the germline V gene are LGHNT and FRNRAP. With 0 bases removed from V and 4 bases from J, the gap between germline ends came to 12 bases. CDR3 nucleotide sequence: TGTGCTAGTGGTTTGGTACTCGACCGATCCTATGGCTACACCTTC. Its translation is CASGLVLDRSYGYTF.